This TCR beta chain was identified during a study of PD-L1 blockade in urothelial cancer. Study background: Most patients, about 90% of the roughly 29, were males with bladder-origin cancer.

Assay: immunoSEQ multiplex PCR; the TCRdb copy retains only in-frame clones and omits some. The sample carries tens of thousands of clones, about 80% recorded once. The CDR3 has 18 residues. Trimming took 2 bases from V and 9 from J, leaving 23 bases between them. Germline V CDR1 and CDR2: SGHTA, FQGNSA. As for time point: pretreatment peripheral blood. Per patient, between 1 and 8 samples were collected at pretreatment and on-treatment time points. The chain recombines TRBV7-2 with TRBJ1-6; D not certain. This TCR derives from a man aged 60 to 69 with urothelial cancer. Material: PBMCs, obtained around atezolizumab (anti-PD-L1) treatment. DNA for the CDR3: TGTGCCAGCAGCTTATTGCAAGGGAGAGCTCCTAAGGCTTCACCCCTCCACTTT. Translating it yields CASSLLQGRAPKASPLHF.